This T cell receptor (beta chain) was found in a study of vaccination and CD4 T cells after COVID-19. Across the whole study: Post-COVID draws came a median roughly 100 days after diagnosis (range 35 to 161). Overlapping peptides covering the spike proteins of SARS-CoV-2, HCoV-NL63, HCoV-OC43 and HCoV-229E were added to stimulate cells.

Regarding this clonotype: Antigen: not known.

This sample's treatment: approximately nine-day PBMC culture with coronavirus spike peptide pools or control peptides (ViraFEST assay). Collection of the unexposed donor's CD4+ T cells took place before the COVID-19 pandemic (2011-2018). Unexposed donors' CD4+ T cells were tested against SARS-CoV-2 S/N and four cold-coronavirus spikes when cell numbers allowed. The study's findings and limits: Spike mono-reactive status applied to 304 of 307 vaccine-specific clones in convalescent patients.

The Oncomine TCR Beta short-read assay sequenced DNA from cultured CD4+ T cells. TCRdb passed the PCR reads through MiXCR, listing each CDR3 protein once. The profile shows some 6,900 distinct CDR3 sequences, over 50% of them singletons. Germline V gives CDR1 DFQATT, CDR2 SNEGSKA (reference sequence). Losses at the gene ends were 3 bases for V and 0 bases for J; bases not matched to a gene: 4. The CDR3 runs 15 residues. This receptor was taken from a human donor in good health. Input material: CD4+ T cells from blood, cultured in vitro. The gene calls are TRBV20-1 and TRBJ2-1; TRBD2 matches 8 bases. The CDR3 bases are TGCAGTGCTAGTCCGGGGGGGCTCTCCTACAATGAGCAGTTCTTC. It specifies CSASPGGLSYNEQFF.